These 28 T cell receptor beta chains were all obtained from the same sample, sequenced in a study of shared clonotypes between healthy human individuals. Sequenced by immunoSEQ multiplex PCR; TCRdb stores in-frame clones only, minus some. Of around 2,000,000 clones listed, 85% to 95% were seen once; the top ten hold 0.9% to 1.3%. Naive CD8 populations comprised CD45RO-negative cells positively selected for CCR7, excluding terminally differentiated effector memory CD45RA+ cells. Sequencing was performed on naive CD8+ T cells sorted from blood. The receptors derive from a man aged 18 to 29 in good health.

The gene calls are TRBV7-9 and TRBJ1-2; D is unresolved. This CDR3 has 15 amino acids. Germline CDR1 is SEHNR and CDR2 is FQNEAQ (reference sequence). Trimming took off 4 bases at V and 6 bases at J, with 18 bases between the two ends. In DNA, the CDR3 is TGTGCCAGCAGCTATGGGGAGGTCGGTATAAATGGCTACACCTTC. This encodes CASSYGEVGINGYTF.

The J gene is TRBJ2-5, the V gene TRBV6-6; 16 nucleotides match TRBD2. Per germline, CDR1 MNHNY and CDR2 SVGAGI (reference sequence). Losses at the gene ends were 4 bases for V and 5 bases for J; bases not matched to a gene: 4. This CDR3 has 16 residues. The CDR3 DNA follows: TGTGCCAGCAGTTCCGGGACTAGCGGGAGGGGGGAGACCCAGTACTTC. It codes for CASSSGTSGRGETQYF.

The CDR3 DNA follows: TGCGCCACAGGGGGGGCAACCAACTATGGCTACACCTTC. Its protein product is CATGGATNYGYTF. The V gene is TRBV23-1, the J gene TRBJ1-2; 7 bases are shared with TRBD1. TRBV23-1 falls under the ORF class, with uncertain function. The J segment lost 2 bases and the V segment lost 10 bases, leaving 7 bases of the junction unmatched. This CDR3 is built from 13 residues.

The V gene is TRBV6-1, the J gene TRBJ2-3; TRBD1 aligns across 7 bases. CDR1 and CDR2 from the germline V gene are MNHNS and SASEGT. Unmatched junction bases numbered 5, after V lost 2 bases and J lost 0 bases. The CDR3 spans 16 residues. The CDR3 nucleotides are TGTGCCAGCAGTGAAAGGACAGGTTCTAGCACAGATACGCAGTATTTT. Translation: CASSERTGSSTDTQYF.

The count of this clone is one. This chain connects TRBV30 to TRBJ1-1; D ambiguous. V was trimmed by 4 bases and J by 1 base, leaving 7 bases between them. Germline V gene lookup returns CDR1 GTSNPN and CDR2 SVGIG (reference sequence). The length of the CDR3 is 12 residues. CDR3 region: CAWKRENTEAFF. CDR3 sequence (DNA): TGTGCCTGGAAGAGGGAGAACACTGAAGCTTTCTTT.

A remark on this clone: A read error may explain this, as a much larger clone is one base away. This specimen includes other DNA sequences encoding the same CDR3. The chain employs TRBV4-1 and TRBJ2-7; 11 bases are shared with TRBD2. CDR1 MGHRA and CDR2 YSYEKL come from the germline V gene. V gave up 3 bases and J gave up 3 bases; unmatched junction bases: 1. This CDR3 has 14 amino acids. The chain's CDR3 is CASSHGTSGYEQYF. CDR3 in DNA: TGCGCCAGCAGCCATGGGACTAGCGGCTACGAGCAGTACTTC.

This sequence joins TRBV4-3 and TRBJ2-1, with TRBD2 matching over 10 bases. With 0 bases clipped from V and 2 bases from J, the junction kept 4 bases outside the gene matches. Germline V gives CDR1 LGHNA, CDR2 YSLEER. CDR3 length equals 17 residues. CDR3 bases: TGCGCCAGCAGCCAAGAGTGGCTAGCGGGAGCCTACAATGAGCAGTTCTTC. Amino acids: CASSQEWLAGAYNEQFF.

In nucleotides, the CDR3 is TGTGCCAGCAGTTACTCCCGACCGACAGGGGACGAGCAGTACTTC. It codes for CASSYSRPTGDEQYF. This rearrangement joins TRBV6-6 to TRBJ2-7; 8 nucleotides match TRBD1. Germline V gene sequence: CDR1 MNHNY, CDR2 SVGAGI (reference sequence). The V segment lost 0 bases and the J segment 5 bases; nucleotides outside the gene matches: 6. The CDR3 is made up of 15 amino acids.

The rearrangement links TRBV28 to TRBJ2-1; TRBD1 agrees at 7 bases. Germline V gives CDR1 MDHEN, CDR2 SYDVKM. CDR3 length: 16 residues. V lost 3 bases, J lost 4 bases, and 9 bases stayed unmatched. CDR3 in amino acids: CASSLDSGTAYNEQFF. The CDR3 DNA reads TGTGCCAGCAGTTTGGACTCCGGGACAGCATACAATGAGCAGTTCTTC.

This rearrangement joins TRBV13 to TRBJ1-2, with 8 nucleotides matching TRBD1. CDR3 length: 13 residues. CDR1 PRHDT and CDR2 FYEKMQ come from the germline V gene (reference sequence). Trimming took 4 bases from V and 4 from J; bases not matched to a gene: 2. This chain's CDR3 is CASSSDRAYGYTF. The CDR3 DNA reads as TGTGCCAGCAGCTCGGACAGGGCCTATGGCTACACCTTC.

The V gene is TRBV27, the J gene TRBJ1-6; D gene unclear. Germline lookup yields CDR1 MNHEY and CDR2 SMNVEV (reference sequence). This CDR3 is built from 13 residues. V was clipped by 3 bases and J by 8 bases, with 8 bases between them. CDR3 amino acids: CASSLDVDSPLHF. The DNA for the CDR3 is TGTGCCAGCAGTTTGGATGTGGATTCACCCCTCCACTTT.

The rearrangement links TRBV25-1 to TRBJ2-1; D is possibly TRBD2 (7 bases). The CDR3 has 16 residues. Germline V gives CDR1 MGHDK, CDR2 SYGVNS. V shed 4 bases and J shed 0 bases, with 13 bases lying between them. The CDR3 reads CASSGLGGGSYNEQFF. In DNA form, the CDR3 reads TGTGCCAGCAGTGGCCTGGGAGGGGGCTCCTACAATGAGCAGTTCTTC.

As to this clone: Other DNA sequences in this specimen translate into the identical CDR3. The chain couples TRBV5-4 to TRBJ1-1; D unresolved. Per germline, CDR1 SGHNT and CDR2 YYREEE (reference sequence). CDR3 length equals 14 residues. Trimming stripped 0 bases from V and 1 base from J, with 7 bases between. The CDR3 coding sequence is TGTGCCAGCAGCTTGGGGGGTGAGAACACTGAAGCTTTCTTT. Encoded protein: CASSLGGENTEAFF.

V and J are TRBV7-6 and TRBJ1-1; the D gene is possibly TRBD1 (6 bases). The CDR3 is 17 amino acids. V lost 5 bases to trimming and J lost 3 bases, with 22 bases between them. Per germline, CDR1 SGHVS and CDR2 FNYEAQ. This CDR3 is CASSPEGGFGRDTEAFF. In DNA, the CDR3 is TGTGCCAGCAGCCCCGAGGGGGGGTTTGGTAGGGACACTGAAGCTTTCTTT.

The V gene is TRBV27, the J gene TRBJ2-7; weak D call: TRBD2 (5 bases). The CDR3 extends over 13 amino acids. CDR1 and CDR2 (germline): MNHEY, SMNVEV (reference sequence). The ends were cut back, 2 bases at V and 5 bases at J, with 10 bases in the middle. CDR3 DNA: TGTGCCAGCAGTTTAGGGTCCGGGGACGAGCAGTACTTC. Encoded protein: CASSLGSGDEQYF.

In the case of this clone: Within the sample, other DNA sequences also encode this same CDR3. CDR3 DNA: TGTGCCAGCAGCGTAGGGGGACAGGATAATGAAAAACTGTTTTTT. It translates to CASSVGGQDNEKLFF. The gene calls are TRBV9 and TRBJ1-4; 8 bases map to TRBD1. The CDR3 has 15 residues. With 0 bases clipped from V and 4 bases from J, the junction kept 2 bases outside the gene matches. Germline V gene data show CDR1 as SGDLS and CDR2 as YYNGEE.

This clone was counted once. Different DNA sequences within this sample yield the same CDR3. The rearrangement joins TRBV30 to TRBJ1-1; TRBD1 might be the D (5 bases). Germline CDR1 GTSNPN, CDR2 SVGIG (reference sequence). Trimming removed 2 bases from V and 8 bases from J, with 9 bases in between. The CDR3 has 11 residues. The CDR3 region has the DNA TGTGCCTGGAGTCTCGGGGGGGAAGCTTTCTTT. Its protein is CAWSLGGEAFF.

The rearrangement links TRBV25-1 to TRBJ2-5; 8 bases align to TRBD2. V trimming: 0 bases; J trimming: 5 bases; junction bases outside the gene matches: 8. Germline CDR1 and CDR2: MGHDK and SYGVNS. This CDR3 comprises 16 residues. The CDR3 is CASSEYIGGVVETQYF. CDR3 bases: TGTGCCAGCAGTGAATATATCGGGGGGGTCGTCGAGACCCAGTACTTC.

The rearrangement links TRBV6-5 to TRBJ2-3, with a weak D call TRBD2 (5 bases). Between the trimmed V and J ends, which lost 5 bases and 3 bases, there was a span of 15 bases. CDR1 is MNHEY, CDR2 SVGAGI, per germline. The CDR3 loop spans 15 amino acids. The CDR3 sequence is CASSLYGVSTDTQYF. CDR3 DNA sequence: TGTGCCAGCAGTCTTTACGGGGTTTCGACAGATACGCAGTATTTT.

This sequence joins TRBV7-9 and TRBJ1-2; the D gene is possibly TRBD1 (6 bases). Germline assignment: CDR1 SEHNR and CDR2 FQNEAQ (reference sequence). The CDR3 covers 13 residues. Trimming shortened V by 4 bases and J by 3 bases, and 9 bases separated the two germline ends. This chain's CDR3 is CASSSTGYYGYTF. DNA for the CDR3: TGTGCCAGCAGCTCTACAGGGTACTATGGCTACACCTTC.

This sequence joins TRBV7-9 and TRBJ2-2, with D tentatively TRBD1 (5 bases). The CDR3 loop spans 16 amino acids. Trimming shortened V by 1 base and J by 1 base, and 10 bases separated the two germline ends. Germline CDR1 SEHNR, CDR2 FQNEAQ (reference sequence). This CDR3 is CASSLESRENTGELFF. The DNA for the CDR3 is TGTGCCAGCAGCTTAGAAAGCAGGGAGAACACCGGGGAGCTGTTTTTT.

The chain carries TRBV6-4 and TRBJ2-7, with 9 bases that match TRBD2. This CDR3 contains 14 residues. Germline V lookup: CDR1 MRHNA, CDR2 SNTAGT. Losses at the gene ends were 4 bases for V and 3 bases for J; bases not matched to a gene: 4. This CDR3 reads CASSVGLADYEQYF. The CDR3 nucleotides are TGTGCCAGCAGTGTGGGACTAGCAGACTACGAGCAGTACTTC.

The chain uses TRBV11-2 and TRBJ2-1, with D perhaps TRBD2 (5 bases). V lost 5 bases and J 5 bases, leaving 16 bases between the germline ends. The germline CDR1 and CDR2 sequences are SGHAT and FQNNGV. CDR3 length: 15 amino acids. For the CDR3, the DNA is TGTGCCAGCAGCCTCTACCGACTATCTGACAATGAGCAGTTCTTC. Translating gives CASSLYRLSDNEQFF.

V and J are TRBV30 and TRBJ2-7; the D gene is possibly TRBD2 (6 bases). V was trimmed by 4 bases and J by 1 base, leaving 20 bases between them. The germline V gene has CDR1 GTSNPN and CDR2 SVGIG (reference sequence). This CDR3 has 16 amino acids. CDR3 amino acids: CAWTTGGPIASYEQYF. CDR3 sequence (DNA): TGTGCCTGGACCACCGGGGGTCCCATCGCATCCTACGAGCAGTACTTC.

This chain connects TRBV6-5 to TRBJ1-4; 11 nucleotides align to TRBD1. V trimming: 6 bases; J trimming: 6 bases; junction bases outside the gene matches: 3. This CDR3 spans 14 amino acids. In germline, CDR1 is MNHEY, CDR2 SVGAGI. Here the CDR3 reads CASRGTGGHEKLFF. The CDR3 DNA reads TGTGCCAGCAGAGGGACAGGGGGTCATGAAAAACTGTTTTTT.

V and J are TRBV9 and TRBJ2-7, with TRBD2 matching 10 bases. V gave up 2 bases and J gave up 6 bases; unmatched junction bases: 5. The CDR3 contains 14 residues. Germline assignment: CDR1 SGDLS and CDR2 YYNGEE. Here the CDR3 DNA reads TGTGCCAGCAGCGTCTCCCTAGCGGGGGCCGAGCAGTACTTC. Protein: CASSVSLAGAEQYF.

The chain has TRBV7-9 and TRBJ2-1, with D unresolved. The CDR3 is made up of 13 amino acids. The V and J ends lost 5 bases and 5 bases respectively, with 10 bases between them. CDR1 is SEHNR, CDR2 FQNEAQ, per germline (reference sequence). In DNA, the CDR3 is TGTGCCAGCAGCCCGAGCCACAACAATGAGCAGTTCTTC. Protein: CASSPSHNNEQFF.

The chain combines TRBV7-6 with TRBJ2-2; D might be TRBD1 (6 bases). This CDR3 has 15 residues. Trimming stripped 5 bases from V and 1 base from J, with 11 bases between. CDR1 is SGHVS and CDR2 is FNYEAQ in the germline V gene. CDR3 bases: TGTGCCAGCAGCCCAGTACAGGGGAACACCGGGGAGCTGTTTTTT. Translating gives CASSPVQGNTGELFF. Drawing the rest from reference TRBV7-6 and TRBJ2-2, the complete variable domain is GAGVSQSPRYKVTKRGQDVALRCDPISGHVSLYWYRQALGQGPEFLTYFNYEAQQDKSGLPNDRFSAERPEGSISTLTIQRTEQRDSAMYRCASSPVQGNTGELFFGEGSRLTVL.